These 13 T cell receptor beta chains were all obtained from the same sample, sequenced in a study of blood T cell repertoires in COVID-19 (TCRdb year 2020). The library was generated by the immunoSEQ multiplex PCR assay. Drawn from immuneACCESS, this table holds only the in-frame rearrangements with V and J called that TCRdb kept. Clones are partly lost; checked studies trace under half to an unresolved V gene and leave the rest unexplained. This sample is represented by some 380,000 clones; around 90% of them were singletons. The biggest ten clones account for about 7% of the sample. The sequenced sample consisted of peripheral blood. The receptors originated from a man aged 18-30 years with active or convalescent COVID-19.

The chain joins TRBV6-5 to TRBJ1-5; tentative D call: TRBD1 (6 bases). V dropped 6 bases and J dropped 1 base, with 13 bases sitting between them. The CDR3 extends over 15 amino acids. Germline V gene lookup returns CDR1 MNHEY and CDR2 SVGAGI. The CDR3: CASRKWDNSNQPQHF. The CDR3 DNA follows: TGTGCCAGCAGAAAGTGGGACAACAGCAATCAGCCCCAGCATTTT.

The chain is built from TRBV6-5 and TRBJ1-4; 8 bases align to TRBD1. The CDR3 runs 15 residues. The germline gives CDR1 MNHEY, CDR2 SVGAGI. Germline trimming cut 6 bases from V and 7 bases from J; bases unmatched to any gene: 10. The CDR3 DNA is TGTGCCAGCAGGGACAGGGTCTCGCCTCCTGAAAAACTGTTTTTT. This sequence encodes CASRDRVSPPEKLFF.

This chain uses TRBV30 with TRBJ2-7; 10 nucleotides match TRBD1. Germline V lookup: CDR1 GTSNPN, CDR2 SVGIG (reference sequence). This CDR3 comprises 14 residues. The V gene end was trimmed by 5 bases and the J gene end by 12 bases; junction bases not matched to a gene: 16. The CDR3 DNA reads as TGTGCCTGGGATTCGGGACAGGGGCCCCCCACGGGGTACTTC. Translating gives CAWDSGQGPPTGYF.

The J gene is TRBJ2-1, the V gene TRBV9, with TRBD2 as a possible D gene (6 bases). Germline CDR1 reads SGDLS; CDR2 reads YYNGEE. There are 14 residues in the CDR3. Between the trimmed V and J ends, which lost 0 bases and 9 bases, there was a span of 13 bases. Here the CDR3 reads CASSVGGGSSEQFF. CDR3 nucleotides: TGTGCCAGCAGCGTAGGAGGAGGGAGCAGTGAGCAGTTCTTC.

In regard to this clone: Other nucleotide sequences in the sample specify the same CDR3. This chain uses TRBV7-3 with TRBJ1-1; D unclear. The CDR3 covers 13 residues. CDR1 SGHTA and CDR2 FQGTGA come from the germline V gene. Trimming took off 3 bases at V and 5 bases at J, with 10 bases between the two ends. The CDR3 loop is CASSFTGGTEAFF. The DNA for the CDR3 is TGTGCCAGCAGCTTTACGGGTGGTACTGAAGCTTTCTTT. The whole variable domain, filled in from reference TRBV7-3 and TRBJ1-1, reads GAGVSQTPSNKVTEKGKYVELRCDPISGHTALYWYRQSLGQGPEFLIYFQGTGAADDSGLPNDRFFAVRPEGSVSTLKIQRTERGDSAVYLCASSFTGGTEAFFGQGTRLTVV.

The CDR3 sequence: CASRRTGNSPLHF. Here the CDR3 DNA reads TGTGCCAGCAGGAGGACAGGGAATTCACCCCTCCACTTT. The rearrangement links TRBV9 to TRBJ1-6; the match to TRBD1 covers 8 bases. The CDR3 is 13 residues long. CDR1 is SGDLS, CDR2 YYNGEE, per germline. Losses at the gene ends were 5 bases for V and 7 bases for J; bases not matched to a gene: 2.

This chain links TRBV4-2 with TRBJ2-3; TRBD1 matches 9 bases. The CDR3 consists of 15 residues. Trimming removed 5 bases from V and 5 bases from J; junction bases left unmatched: 8. Per germline, CDR1 LGHNA and CDR2 YNFKEQ. The CDR3 sequence: CASSTPTTGGDTQYF. CDR3 nucleotide sequence: TGTGCCAGCAGCACCCCAACGACAGGGGGAGATACGCAGTATTTT.

The chain couples TRBV24-1 to TRBJ1-4; D perhaps matches TRBD1 (5 bases). From germline, CDR1 is KGHDR and CDR2 SFDVKD. This CDR3 has 14 amino acids. The V gene lost 3 bases and the J gene lost 5 bases, with 9 bases spanning the gap. Written as DNA, the CDR3 is TGTGCCACCAGTGATACAAGACAGAATGAAAAACTGTTTTTT. Residues: CATSDTRQNEKLFF.

This chain joins TRBV7-2 and TRBJ2-2; D unresolved. Trimming took off 5 bases at V and 3 bases at J, with 7 bases between the two ends. This CDR3 has 13 residues. Germline V gives CDR1 SGHTA, CDR2 FQGNSA. The CDR3 here is CASSPDYTGELFF. In DNA, the CDR3 is TGTGCCAGCAGCCCAGACTACACCGGGGAGCTGTTTTTT.

The sample holds a few counts of this clone. The rearrangement links TRBV15 to TRBJ2-7, with 7 bases fitting TRBD1. Trimming cost V 2 bases and J 0 bases; bases outside gene matches: 4. Per germline, CDR1 LNHNV and CDR2 YYDKDF (reference sequence). CDR3 length: 15 amino acids. The CDR3 protein is CATSRLRDSSYEQYF. The CDR3, as DNA: TGTGCCACCAGCAGACTTAGGGACAGCTCCTACGAGCAGTACTTC.

The chain carries TRBV19 and TRBJ1-5; 7 bases match TRBD1. This CDR3 has 14 amino acids. Germline V gives CDR1 LNHDA, CDR2 SQIVND (reference sequence). The J segment lost 7 bases and the V segment lost 6 bases, leaving 9 bases of the junction unmatched. The CDR3 loop reads CASRHNPQGQPQHF. The DNA of the CDR3 is TGTGCCAGTAGGCATAATCCACAGGGGCAGCCCCAGCATTTT.

The rearrangement joins TRBV11-2 to TRBJ1-5, with D perhaps matching TRBD1 (6 bases). Trimming shortened V by 3 bases and J by 10 bases, and 13 bases separated the two germline ends. This CDR3 is 13 amino acids long. Germline CDR1 and CDR2: SGHAT and FQNNGV. The chain's CDR3 is CASSLSGQPPQHF. CDR3 sequence (DNA): TGTGCCAGCAGCTTGAGCGGACAGCCACCCCAGCATTTT.

The genes are TRBV27 and TRBJ1-5, with 7 bases lining up with TRBD1. This CDR3 has 15 amino acids. Germline CDR1 reads MNHEY; CDR2 reads SMNVEV (reference sequence). With V trimmed by 4 bases and J by 0 bases, 3 bases remained unmatched. The CDR3 DNA is TGTGCCAGCAGTTGGACAGGAAATAGCAATCAGCCCCAGCATTTT. Protein product: CASSWTGNSNQPQHF.